Listed below are T cell receptor beta chains from one sample, sequenced in a study of molecular identifiers for immune sequencing clone quantification. TCRdb reanalysed the PCR reads using MiXCR and keeps one entry per CDR3 protein. The sample has more than 300,000 distinct CDR3 sequences; about a fifth are singletons. The sample comprised naive CD8+ T cells from blood, with Jurkat cell RNA spiked in. The receptor set was obtained from a human donor in good health. Some libraries in this study had Jurkat cell RNA spiked in. The CDR3 runs from the conserved cysteine through the conserved F or W.

v_call: TRBV6-2/TRBV6-3
cdr3_aa: CASSQGLAGTDTQYF

v_call: TRBV4-3
cdr3_aa: CASSPDRAGANVLTF

v_call: TRBV13
cdr3_aa: CASSLMTEDSTDTQYF

v_call: TRBV18
cdr3_aa: CASSPPRLAEQYF

v_call: TRBV4-3
cdr3_aa: CASSQVRSGQETQYF

v_call: TRBV27
cdr3_aa: CASSSTEKQYF

v_call: TRBV6-1
cdr3_aa: CASSEALGQAYEQYF

v_call: TRBV20-1
cdr3_aa: CSARGLAGSRLGEQYF

v_call: TRBV7-9
cdr3_aa: CASSLMPGQGDEKLFF

v_call: TRBV10-3
cdr3_aa: CAAEQGDDTEAFF

v_call: TRBV19
cdr3_aa: CASSNRGLDTQYF

v_call: TRBV9
cdr3_aa: CASSTPIAGTDTQYF

v_call: TRBV10-3
cdr3_aa: CAISESDRASSSYEQYF

v_call: TRBV28
cdr3_aa: CATVPGHLSTDTQYF

v_call: TRBV6-5
cdr3_aa: CASSYSYGKNIQYF

v_call: TRBV30
cdr3_aa: CAWSGDPRGTDTQYF